The present TCR beta chain was sequenced within a study of blood T cells in healthy people across ages. Study-level points and caveats: Fewer expanded clones and more diversity marked long-lived versus aged donors.

Using a J-beta primer mix together with a sample-barcoded 5' primer, a second PCR was run for roughly 6 to 11 cycles. Researchers report that a template-switch adaptor with 12 random nucleotides tagged each cDNA molecule. TCRdb analysed the 5' RACE reads with MiXCR anew, one entry per CDR3 protein. The sample yields around 690,000 distinct CDR3 sequences, approximately 50% seen once. With regard to this clonotype: Its matching antigen is unknown.

Ranging in age from roughly 6 to 100, the donors were healthy Caucasian individuals from Russia. This TCR was recovered from a man between 60 and 75 years old in good health. Sequenced material: blood.

CDR3 DNA sequence: TGTGCCATCACCCAAGTAGGGGGCAATGAGCAGTTCTTC. Protein sequence: CAITQVGGNEQFF. The chain carries TRBV10-3 and TRBJ2-1, with a possible D match to TRBD1 (6 bases). Germline assignment: CDR1 ENHRY and CDR2 SYGVKD. CDR3 length: 13 amino acids. The V and J ends lost 7 bases and 6 bases respectively, with 13 bases between them.